This T cell receptor (beta chain) was found in a study of blood T cell repertoires in COVID-19 (dated by TCRdb to 2018 to 2021). Regarding the research as a whole: Samples covering the acute and convalescent phases of COVID-19 were provided by collaborators in the United States, Italy and Spain. The material from the prospective study consisted of cDNA or gDNA derived from T cells, B-cell-depleted T cells, or PBMCs. Deeply sampled blood TCRbeta repertoires from subjects exposed to, actively infected with, or recovered from COVID-19 were included in the dataset. The repertoires were released in a freely available public database meant as a resource for research on the immune response to SARS-CoV-2. Samples were obtained from the ongoing ImmuneRACE study (first 160 participants) and from 1,254 subjects provided by 6 global collaborators. The sample metadata nearly always contained a de-identified subject ID, COVID-19 status, age in years and sex. HLA class I and class II types, where available, came from metadata supplied by the sample provider rather than from assay-based typing.

The immunoSEQ Assay, a bias-controlled multiplex PCR, was used to amplify TCRbeta CDR3 regions from genomic DNA. For the original study's pipeline: The number of nucleated cells in each sample was estimated from the amplification of reference gene primers within the assay. To quantify the absolute abundance of each unique TCRbeta CDR3 rearrangement, sequence reads were collapsed and filtered. For each sample, productive Simpson clonality was calculated by taking the square root of Simpson's diversity index across productive rearrangements. TCRdb carries this immuneACCESS record with in-frame sequences only. Its versions omit some clonotypes, under half of them owing to an unresolved V gene in the studies checked, with the rest unexplained. The V and J calls and clone size come from that table; D and trimming were worked out from the DNA. The sample profile shows just under 60,000 clones; approximately 84% of them were found once. Clones ranked in the top ten supply around 9.1% of the sample.

Here is what the overall study found, with its caveats: The amount of clinical and demographic metadata varied by source and participant and was provided uncurated.

Between the V and J ends, shortened by 0 bases and 1 base respectively, the junction contains 10 bases. From a lookup of the germline V gene (reference sequence), CDR1 and CDR2 are SGHNT and YYREEE. From the cysteine through the phenylalanine, the CDR3 covers 15 amino acids. The kept DNA is CDR3 alone, 45 bases in frame from the first base. In Seattle, one collaborating source enrolled patients while the infection was active and tracked those patients longitudinally over the course of disease. The collaborating institutions used their own protocols to collect whole blood in K2EDTA tubes. For TCRbeta analysis, collaborator samples were shipped as frozen whole blood, as isolated PBMCs, or as DNA extracted from either sample type. A remark on this clone: Its antigen specificity is not known. No clone much larger than this one lies a single base away; base qualities are absent.

The sample consisted of peripheral blood. The rearrangement combines TRBV5-4 with TRBJ1-1; the D region possibly corresponds to TRBD1 (5 bases align). This TCR derives from an elderly man with COVID-19, enrolled during active disease. CDR3 reads: CASSLGRGENTEAFF. The nucleotide sequence reads TGTGCCAGCAGCTTGGGGCGGGGGGAGAACACTGAAGCTTTCTTT.